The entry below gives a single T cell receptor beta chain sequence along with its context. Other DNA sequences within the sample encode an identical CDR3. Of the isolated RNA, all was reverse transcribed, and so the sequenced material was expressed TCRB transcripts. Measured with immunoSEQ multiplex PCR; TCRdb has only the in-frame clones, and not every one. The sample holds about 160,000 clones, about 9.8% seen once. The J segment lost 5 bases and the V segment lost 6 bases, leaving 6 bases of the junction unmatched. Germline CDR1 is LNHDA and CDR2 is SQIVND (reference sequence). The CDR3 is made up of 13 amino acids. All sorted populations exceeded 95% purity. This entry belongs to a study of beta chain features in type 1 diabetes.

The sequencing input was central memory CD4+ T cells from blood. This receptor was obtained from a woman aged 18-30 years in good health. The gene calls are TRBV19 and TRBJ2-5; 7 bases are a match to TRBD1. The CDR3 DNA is TGTGCCAGTAGCGACAGGGATGGGGAGACCCAGTACTTC. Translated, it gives CASSDRDGETQYF.